The 25 T cell receptor beta chains below come from one sample, sequenced in a study of blood T cell repertoires in COVID-19. The data were produced by immunoSEQ multiplex PCR, yet TCRdb's version contains in-frame clones alone and is incomplete. The data hold 250,000 to 400,000 clones, with 90% observed a single time. Sequenced: peripheral blood. Receptors were obtained from a woman in her thirties with COVID-19, enrolled during active disease.

This clone turned up a few times. The same CDR3 arises from other DNA sequences in this sample as well. The chain couples TRBV29-1 to TRBJ2-1; TRBD1 matches 8 bases. The V gene's germline CDR1 is SQVTM and CDR2 ANQGSEA. With 0 bases clipped from V and 1 base from J, the junction kept 5 bases outside the gene matches. The CDR3 extends over 16 amino acids. CDR3 nucleotide sequence: TGCAGCGTTGAAGACCCGGACAGGGTTTCCTACAATGAGCAGTTCTTC. Amino acids: CSVEDPDRVSYNEQFF.

This clone showed up just once. The genes are TRBV6-1 and TRBJ2-7; TRBD2 aligns across 9 bases. Germline CDR1 and CDR2: MNHNS and SASEGT. With 0 bases clipped from V and 3 bases from J, the junction kept 6 bases outside the gene matches. CDR3 length: 16 amino acids. The CDR3: CASSEARVAGVYEQYF. The CDR3 DNA sequence: TGTGCCAGCAGTGAAGCTAGGGTAGCGGGAGTCTACGAGCAGTACTTC.

The chain couples TRBV27 to TRBJ1-1; 7 bases are shared with TRBD1. This CDR3 has 15 amino acids. Looked up from germline, CDR1 is MNHEY and CDR2 is SMNVEV (reference sequence). V trimming: 4 bases; J trimming: 1 base; junction bases outside the gene matches: 6. The CDR3 nucleotides read TGTGCCAGCAGTTCACCGGGACAGACGAACACTGAAGCTTTCTTT. This gives the protein CASSSPGQTNTEAFF.

The V and J genes are TRBV2 and TRBJ2-1; 8 positions match TRBD2. Germline V gene sequence: CDR1 SNHLY, CDR2 FYNNEI. The ends lost 2 bases at V and 7 bases at J; junction bases unmatched: 10. The CDR3 consists of 16 residues. The CDR3 protein is CASSEKVAGGRNEQFF. Written as DNA, the CDR3 is TGTGCCAGCAGTGAAAAGGTGGCGGGAGGTAGGAATGAGCAGTTCTTC.

The chain joins TRBV6-1 to TRBJ1-2, with D unclear. The CDR3 covers 18 residues. Germline V gene sequence: CDR1 MNHNS, CDR2 SASEGT. Between the trimmed V and J ends, which lost 2 bases and 1 base, there was a span of 20 bases. The CDR3 bases are TGTGCCAGCAGTGAAATTGCACGGGAGGTGGTGGGTAACTATGGCTACACCTTC. Protein sequence: CASSEIAREVVGNYGYTF.

The chain joins TRBV6-5 to TRBJ1-5; the D gene is possibly TRBD1 (6 bases). Germline values: CDR1 MNHEY, CDR2 SVGAGI. The V end lost 6 bases, the J end lost 1 base, and 10 bases lay between the germline ends. The CDR3 contains 14 residues. This CDR3 reads CASRAGASNQPQHF. DNA of the CDR3: TGTGCCAGCAGAGCAGGGGCCAGCAATCAGCCCCAGCATTTT.

The gene calls are TRBV6-5 and TRBJ1-2; the match to TRBD1 covers 8 bases. J gave up 9 bases and V 4 bases, and 7 bases lay outside the gene matches. CDR3 length: 13 amino acids. CDR1 MNHEY and CDR2 SVGAGI come from the germline V gene. CDR3 nucleotide sequence: TGTGCCAGCAGTTTGGACAGGGTGGCTCGCTACACCTTC. This sequence encodes CASSLDRVARYTF.

The chain links TRBV3-1 (or the pseudogene TRBV3-2) to TRBJ2-1; possible D gene TRBD1, 5 bases. This CDR3 is built from 12 residues. Per the germline V gene, CDR1 is LGHDT and CDR2 is YNNKEL (reference sequence). Trimming stripped 0 bases from V and 12 bases from J, with 9 bases between. The CDR3: CASSQEYGAQFF. The CDR3 DNA sequence: TGTGCCAGCAGCCAAGAGTATGGGGCGCAGTTCTTC.

J is TRBJ1-2 and V is TRBV29-1; D is perhaps TRBD1 (6 bases). Germline V gene sequence: CDR1 SQVTM, CDR2 ANQGSEA. The CDR3 consists of 14 residues. The V and J ends lost 3 bases and 4 bases respectively, with 15 bases between them. For the CDR3, the DNA is TGCAGCGTTGAGAGCACAGGGAACGCCTATGGCTACACCTTC. It translates to CSVESTGNAYGYTF.

This sequence joins TRBV5-5 and TRBJ1-3; D may be TRBD1 (6 bases). This CDR3 is built from 16 residues. Germline V gives CDR1 SGHKS, CDR2 YYEKEE (reference sequence). V lost 4 bases, J lost 3 bases, and 17 bases lay in between. CDR3 region: CASSQAPRTVGNTIYF. The CDR3 bases are TGTGCCAGCAGCCAGGCCCCGCGGACAGTTGGAAACACCATATATTTT.

The chain recombines TRBV23-1 with TRBJ2-7, with unresolved D. TRBV23-1 is an ORF, with its function uncertain. The CDR3 runs to 16 residues. V lost 0 bases to trimming and J lost 1 base, with 13 bases between them. The chain's CDR3 is CASSQSYRKSSYEQYF. The CDR3 region has the DNA TGCGCCAGCAGTCAATCGTACAGAAAGTCATCCTACGAGCAGTACTTC.

The chain uses TRBV6-5 and TRBJ2-7; D unresolved. The CDR3 length is 15 residues. With 6 bases removed from V and 3 bases from J, the gap between germline ends came to 18 bases. Germline CDR1 is MNHEY and CDR2 is SVGAGI. The CDR3 is CASSPTVPGFYEQYF. DNA for the CDR3: TGTGCCAGCAGCCCGACCGTCCCAGGATTCTACGAGCAGTACTTC.

For the CDR3, the DNA is TGCGCCAGCAGCCAAGATTTATCAGGGGGAAGTTCACCCCTCCACTTT. Protein product: CASSQDLSGGSSPLHF. The rearrangement links TRBV4-1 to TRBJ1-6, with 7 positions matching TRBD1. CDR3 size: 16 residues. J was trimmed by 9 bases and V by 0 bases; bases with no gene match: 8. Germline V CDR1 and CDR2: MGHRA, YSYEKL.

This chain links TRBV14 with TRBJ1-4, with 9 bases that match TRBD1. CDR1 and CDR2 from the germline V gene are SGHDN and FVKESK. The trim removed 5 bases at V and 10 bases at J, leaving 8 bases unmatched. The CDR3 contains 14 residues. The CDR3 nucleotides read TGTGCCAGCAGCTCCGGGGGACAGGGACGAAAACTGTTTTTT. It translates to CASSSGGQGRKLFF.

This clone was detected once. The CDR3 spells CASIRGLNTGELFF. As DNA, the CDR3 is TGTGCCAGCATACGGGGACTAAACACCGGGGAGCTGTTTTTT. This chain uses TRBV6-5 with TRBJ2-2; 7 bases fit TRBD2. Germline V lookup: CDR1 MNHEY, CDR2 SVGAGI. The CDR3 contains 14 residues. J was trimmed by 2 bases and V by 7 bases; bases with no gene match: 4.

The V and J genes are TRBV4-1 and TRBJ1-2; D remains ambiguous. V lost 4 bases and J lost 8, with 11 bases in between. Germline V lookup: CDR1 MGHRA, CDR2 YSYEKL. The CDR3 is made up of 12 amino acids. DNA of the CDR3: TGCGCCAGCAGCCCCAATGAGGAAGGCTACACCTTC. Its translation: CASSPNEEGYTF.

The chain joins TRBV7-2 to TRBJ1-5, with D perhaps TRBD1 (6 bases). CDR3 length: 15 residues. Germline V gene data show CDR1 as SGHTA and CDR2 as FQGNSA. With 1 base removed from V and 6 bases from J, the gap between germline ends came to 13 bases. DNA of the CDR3: TGTGCCAGCAGCTTAGTGGGCGGGGGCGGTCAGCCCCAGCATTTT. As protein: CASSLVGGGGQPQHF.

The chain carries TRBV5-4 and TRBJ1-2; 8 positions match TRBD1. CDR1 SGHNT and CDR2 YYREEE come from the germline V gene (reference sequence). The CDR3 is 14 residues long. V dropped 1 base and J dropped 8; count of bases not matched to a gene: 7. The CDR3 here is CASSLSTGASGYTF. The CDR3 DNA reads TGTGCCAGCAGCTTGTCGACAGGGGCTTCCGGCTACACCTTC.

The J gene is TRBJ1-6, the V gene TRBV30; D gene ambiguous. V dropped 5 bases and J dropped 7 bases, with 12 bases sitting between them. CDR1 GTSNPN and CDR2 SVGIG come from the germline V gene (reference sequence). This CDR3 region has 13 residues. Here the CDR3 reads CAWSPDSNSPLHF. CDR3 nucleotides: TGTGCCTGGTCGCCAGACTCCAATTCACCCCTCCACTTT.

The chain carries TRBV5-6 and TRBJ1-1; 7 bases are a match to TRBD1. Germline V CDR1 and CDR2: SGHDT, YYEEEE. The trim removed 4 bases at V and 0 bases at J, leaving 6 bases unmatched. This CDR3 spans 15 amino acids. The CDR3 nucleotides are TGTGCCAGCAGCCGAGACAGGGAAATGAACACTGAAGCTTTCTTT. Translation: CASSRDREMNTEAFF.

In the case of this clone: This CDR3 is also generated by other DNA sequences in the sample. This rearrangement joins TRBV5-1 to TRBJ1-1, with TRBD1 matching over 10 bases. The germline V gene encodes CDR1 SGHRS and CDR2 YFSETQ. This CDR3 has 14 residues. Trimming at V came to 0 bases and at J to 5 bases, leaving 1 base not matched to a gene. CDR3 nucleotides: TGCGCCAGCAGCTTGGGACAGGGGGCAACTGAAGCTTTCTTT. This translates into CASSLGQGATEAFF.

The table lists this clone with a few counts. The chain employs TRBV19 and TRBJ1-4; TRBD1 matches at 11 bases. Looked up from germline, CDR1 is LNHDA and CDR2 is SQIVND (reference sequence). With V trimmed by 4 bases and J by 8 bases, 6 bases remained unmatched. The length of the CDR3 is 15 residues. Here the CDR3 reads CASSTPGQGDEKLFF. In DNA form, the CDR3 reads TGTGCCAGTAGTACCCCGGGACAGGGGGACGAAAAACTGTTTTTT.

The chain combines TRBV7-2 with TRBJ1-3; D may be TRBD1 (6 bases). Germline CDR1 SGHTA, CDR2 FQGNSA. The CDR3 contains 15 residues. V lost 0 bases and J lost 6, with 12 bases in between. CDR3 DNA: TGTGCCAGCAGCTTAGCCGGCAGGGGTACAAACACCATATATTTT. As protein: CASSLAGRGTNTIYF.

This chain links TRBV7-3 with TRBJ2-7, with D possibly TRBD2 on 5 matching bases. The CDR3 consists of 13 residues. CDR1 and CDR2 (germline): SGHTA, FQGTGA. The V and J ends lost 4 bases and 3 bases respectively, with 10 bases between them. The CDR3 loop is CASSSEAGYEQYF. CDR3 in DNA: TGTGCCAGCAGCTCGGAGGCCGGCTACGAGCAGTACTTC.

This clone has only one observation. This chain links TRBV2 with TRBJ2-3; D not resolved. The CDR3 is made up of 11 amino acids. The germline gives CDR1 SNHLY, CDR2 FYNNEI. Between the trimmed V and J ends, which lost 6 bases and 6 bases, there was a span of 7 bases. CDR3 nucleotides: TGTGCCAGCAGGTCCAGGGATACGCAGTATTTT. As protein: CASRSRDTQYF.